The clone carrying this T cell receptor beta chain was recorded only once. The sample is drawn from a study of cytomegalovirus exposure and HLA in healthy donors. It was with 60 Vbeta and 13 Jbeta primers that the PCR ran. The table came from immunoSEQ multiplex PCR; TCRdb's copy has only in-frame clones and leaves some out. The sample shows 100,000 to 150,000 clones, 70% to 85% of them seen only once. V was cut by 4 bases and J by 0 bases, with 13 bases left in between. The germline V gene encodes CDR1 LGHNA and CDR2 YSLEER. The CDR3 contains 15 residues. The material sequenced was PBMCs. The sequence came from a woman between 45 and 60 years old in good health and CMV-seronegative. The genes are TRBV4-3 and TRBJ2-7; tentative D call: TRBD1 (6 bases). The CDR3 sequence: CASSRLQGNSYEQYF. The CDR3 bases are TGCGCCAGCAGCCGACTACAGGGAAACTCCTACGAGCAGTACTTC.